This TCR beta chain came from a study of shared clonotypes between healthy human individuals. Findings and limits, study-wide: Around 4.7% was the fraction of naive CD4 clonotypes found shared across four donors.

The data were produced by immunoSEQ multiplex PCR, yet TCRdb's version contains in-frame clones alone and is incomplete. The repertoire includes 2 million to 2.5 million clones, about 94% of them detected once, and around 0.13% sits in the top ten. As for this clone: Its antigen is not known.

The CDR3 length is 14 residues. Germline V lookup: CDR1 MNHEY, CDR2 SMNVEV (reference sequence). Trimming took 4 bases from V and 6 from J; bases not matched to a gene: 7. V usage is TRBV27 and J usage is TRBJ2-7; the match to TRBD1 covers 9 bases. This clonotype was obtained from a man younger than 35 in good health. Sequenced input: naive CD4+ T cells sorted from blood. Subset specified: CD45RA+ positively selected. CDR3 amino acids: CASSSTGGNREQYF. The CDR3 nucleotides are TGTGCCAGCAGTTCTACAGGGGGCAACCGCGAGCAGTACTTC.